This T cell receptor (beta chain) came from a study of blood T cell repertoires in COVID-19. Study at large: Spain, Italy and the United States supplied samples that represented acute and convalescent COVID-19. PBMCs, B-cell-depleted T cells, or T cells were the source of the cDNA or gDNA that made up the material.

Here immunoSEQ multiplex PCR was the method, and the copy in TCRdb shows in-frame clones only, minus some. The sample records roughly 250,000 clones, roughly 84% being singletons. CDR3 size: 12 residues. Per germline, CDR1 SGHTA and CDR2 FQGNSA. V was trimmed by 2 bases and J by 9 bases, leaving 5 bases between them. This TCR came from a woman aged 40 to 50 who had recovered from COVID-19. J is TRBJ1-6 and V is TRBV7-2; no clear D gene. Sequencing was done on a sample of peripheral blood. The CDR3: CASSLLVSPLHF. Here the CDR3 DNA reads TGTGCCAGCAGCTTACTAGTTTCACCCCTCCACTTT.